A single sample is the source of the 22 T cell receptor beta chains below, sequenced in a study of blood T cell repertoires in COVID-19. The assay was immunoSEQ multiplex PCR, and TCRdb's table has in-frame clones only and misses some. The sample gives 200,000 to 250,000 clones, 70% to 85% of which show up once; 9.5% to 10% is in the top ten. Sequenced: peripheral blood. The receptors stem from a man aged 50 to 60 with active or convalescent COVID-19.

The CDR3 loop reads CASSYSAGGETQYF. Written as DNA, the CDR3 is TGTGCCAGCAGTTATTCCGCGGGAGGAGAGACCCAGTACTTC. V gene TRBV6-2 or TRBV6-3 combines with J gene TRBJ2-5; TRBD2 matches 8 bases. J lost 4 bases, V lost 3 bases, and 4 bases had no gene match. The CDR3 covers 14 residues. CDR1 and CDR2 (germline): MNHEY, SVGEGT.

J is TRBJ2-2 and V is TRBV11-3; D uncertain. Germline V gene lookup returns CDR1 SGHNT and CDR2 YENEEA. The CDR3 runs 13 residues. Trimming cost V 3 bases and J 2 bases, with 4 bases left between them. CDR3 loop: CASSFPNTGELFF. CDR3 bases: TGTGCCAGCAGCTTCCCTAACACCGGGGAGCTGTTTTTT.

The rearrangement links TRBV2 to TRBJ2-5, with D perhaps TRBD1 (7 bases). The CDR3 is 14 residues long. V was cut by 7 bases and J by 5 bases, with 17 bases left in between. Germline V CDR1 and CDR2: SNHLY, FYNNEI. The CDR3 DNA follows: TGTGCCAGCACGCTTCAGGGGGGTTCGGAGACCCAGTACTTC. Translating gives CASTLQGGSETQYF.

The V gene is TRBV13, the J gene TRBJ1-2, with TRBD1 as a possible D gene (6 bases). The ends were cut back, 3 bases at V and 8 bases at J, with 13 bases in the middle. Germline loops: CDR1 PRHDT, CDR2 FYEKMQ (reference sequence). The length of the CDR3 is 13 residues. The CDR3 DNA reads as TGTGCCAGCAGCTTCCCAGGGGCGAAGGGCTACACCTTC. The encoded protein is CASSFPGAKGYTF.

CDR3 coding DNA: TGCAGCGCAGGACAGGGTCTCAAAAACATTCAGTACTTC. Its protein product is CSAGQGLKNIQYF. V and J are TRBV29-1 and TRBJ2-4, with 8 bases identical to TRBD1. With 7 bases clipped from V and 3 bases from J, the junction kept 5 bases outside the gene matches. The V gene's germline CDR1 is SQVTM and CDR2 ANQGSEA. The CDR3 spans 13 residues.

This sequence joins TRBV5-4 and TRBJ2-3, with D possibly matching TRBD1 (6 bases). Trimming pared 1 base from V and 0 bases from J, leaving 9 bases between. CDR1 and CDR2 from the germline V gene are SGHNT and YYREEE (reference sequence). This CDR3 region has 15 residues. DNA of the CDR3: TGTGCCAGCAGCTTGATGGGGGCCAGCACAGATACGCAGTATTTT. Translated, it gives CASSLMGASTDTQYF.

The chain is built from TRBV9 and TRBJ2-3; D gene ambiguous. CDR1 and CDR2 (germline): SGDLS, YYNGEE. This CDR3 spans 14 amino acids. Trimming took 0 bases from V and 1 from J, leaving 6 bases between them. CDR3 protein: CASSVAPGTDTQYF. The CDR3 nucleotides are TGTGCCAGCAGCGTAGCTCCTGGCACAGATACGCAGTATTTT.

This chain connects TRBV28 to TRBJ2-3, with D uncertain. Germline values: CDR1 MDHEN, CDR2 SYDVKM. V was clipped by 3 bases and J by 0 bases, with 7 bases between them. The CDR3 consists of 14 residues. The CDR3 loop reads CASSFGPSTDTQYF. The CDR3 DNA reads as TGTGCCAGCAGTTTTGGGCCAAGCACAGATACGCAGTATTTT. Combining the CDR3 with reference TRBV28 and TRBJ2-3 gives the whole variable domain DVKVTQSSRYLVKRTGEKVFLECVQDMDHENMFWYRQDPGLGLRLIYFSYDVKMKEKGDIPEGYSVSREKKERFSLILESASTNQTSMYLCASSFGPSTDTQYFGPGTRLTVL.

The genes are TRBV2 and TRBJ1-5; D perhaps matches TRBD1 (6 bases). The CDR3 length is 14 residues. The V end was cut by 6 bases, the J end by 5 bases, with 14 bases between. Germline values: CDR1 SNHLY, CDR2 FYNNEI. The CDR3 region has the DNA TGTGCCAGCAGGAGAGACAGGAGCTATCAGCCCCAGCATTTT. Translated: CASRRDRSYQPQHF.

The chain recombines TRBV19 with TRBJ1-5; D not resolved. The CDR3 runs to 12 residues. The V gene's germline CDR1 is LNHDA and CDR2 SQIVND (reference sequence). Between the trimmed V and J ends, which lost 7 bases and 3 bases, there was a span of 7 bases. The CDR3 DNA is TGTGCCAGTACGGGAGTCAATCAGCCCCAGCATTTT. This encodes CASTGVNQPQHF.

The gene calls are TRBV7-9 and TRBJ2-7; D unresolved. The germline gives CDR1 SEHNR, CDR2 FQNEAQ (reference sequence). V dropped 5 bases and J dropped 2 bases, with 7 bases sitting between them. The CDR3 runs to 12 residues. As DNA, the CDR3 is TGTGCCAGCAGCCTAGGTACCTACGAGCAGTACGTC. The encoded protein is CASSLGTYEQYV.

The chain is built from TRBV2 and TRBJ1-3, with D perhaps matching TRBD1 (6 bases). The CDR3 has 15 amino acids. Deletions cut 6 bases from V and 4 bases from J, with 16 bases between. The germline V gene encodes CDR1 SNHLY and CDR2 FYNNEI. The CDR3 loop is CASSENRESGNTIYF. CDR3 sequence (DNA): TGTGCCAGCAGCGAAAACAGGGAATCGGGAAACACCATATATTTT.

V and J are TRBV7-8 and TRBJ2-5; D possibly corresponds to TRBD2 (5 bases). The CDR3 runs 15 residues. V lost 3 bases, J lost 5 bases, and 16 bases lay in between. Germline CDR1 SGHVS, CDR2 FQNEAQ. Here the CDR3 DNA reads TGTGCCAGCAGCTTTTCGAGGAGGCTGGGTGAGACCCAGTACTTC. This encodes CASSFSRRLGETQYF.

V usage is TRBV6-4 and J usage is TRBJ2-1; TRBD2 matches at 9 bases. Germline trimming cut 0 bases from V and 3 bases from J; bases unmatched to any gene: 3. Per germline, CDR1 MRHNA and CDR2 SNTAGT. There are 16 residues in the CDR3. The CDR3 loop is CASSDSISGSYNEQFF. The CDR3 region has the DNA TGTGCCAGCAGTGACTCTATTAGCGGGAGCTACAATGAGCAGTTCTTC.

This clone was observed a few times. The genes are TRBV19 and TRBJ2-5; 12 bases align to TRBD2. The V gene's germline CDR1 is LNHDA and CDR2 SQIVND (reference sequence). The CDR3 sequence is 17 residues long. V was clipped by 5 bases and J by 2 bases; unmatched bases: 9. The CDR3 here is CASSVTSGGPLQETQYF. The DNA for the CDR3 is TGTGCCAGTAGTGTCACTAGCGGGGGGCCCCTGCAAGAGACCCAGTACTTC.

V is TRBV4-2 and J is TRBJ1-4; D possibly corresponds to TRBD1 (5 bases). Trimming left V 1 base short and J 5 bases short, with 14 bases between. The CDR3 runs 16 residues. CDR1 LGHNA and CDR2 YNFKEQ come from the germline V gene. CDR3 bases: TGTGCCAGCAGCCAAGGCGGGGCCGGCCTGAATGAAAAACTGTTTTTT. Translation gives CASSQGGAGLNEKLFF.

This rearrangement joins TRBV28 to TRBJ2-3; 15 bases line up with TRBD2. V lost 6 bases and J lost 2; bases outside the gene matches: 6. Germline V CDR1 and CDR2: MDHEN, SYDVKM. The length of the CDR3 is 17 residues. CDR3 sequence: CASSPGTSGRYTDTQYF. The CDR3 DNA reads TGTGCCAGCAGCCCCGGGACTAGCGGGAGGTACACAGATACGCAGTATTTT. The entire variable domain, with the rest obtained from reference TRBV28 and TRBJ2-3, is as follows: DVKVTQSSRYLVKRTGEKVFLECVQDMDHENMFWYRQDPGLGLRLIYFSYDVKMKEKGDIPEGYSVSREKKERFSLILESASTNQTSMYLCASSPGTSGRYTDTQYFGPGTRLTVL.

The CDR3 reads CASKGIRTGNTIYF. The CDR3 DNA follows: TGTGCCAGTAAGGGGATCCGAACTGGAAACACCATATATTTT. This chain links TRBV19 with TRBJ1-3; D perhaps matches TRBD1 (5 bases). V lost 7 bases, J lost 2 bases, and 12 bases lay in between. CDR3 length: 14 amino acids. The germline V gene has CDR1 LNHDA and CDR2 SQIVND (reference sequence).

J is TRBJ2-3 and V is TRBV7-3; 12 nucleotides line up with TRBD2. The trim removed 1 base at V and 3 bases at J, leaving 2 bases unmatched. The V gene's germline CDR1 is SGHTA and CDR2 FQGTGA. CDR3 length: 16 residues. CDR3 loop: CASSLNLAGGTDTQYF. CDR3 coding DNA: TGTGCCAGCAGCTTAAACCTAGCGGGAGGGACAGATACGCAGTATTTT.

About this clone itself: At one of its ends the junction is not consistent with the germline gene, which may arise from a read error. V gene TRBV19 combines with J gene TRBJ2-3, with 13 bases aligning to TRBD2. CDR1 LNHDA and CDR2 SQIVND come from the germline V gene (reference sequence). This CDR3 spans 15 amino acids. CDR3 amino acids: CASSWTSGSKDTQYF. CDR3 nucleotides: TGTGCCAGTAGTTGGACTAGCGGGAGCAAAGATACGCAGTATTTT.

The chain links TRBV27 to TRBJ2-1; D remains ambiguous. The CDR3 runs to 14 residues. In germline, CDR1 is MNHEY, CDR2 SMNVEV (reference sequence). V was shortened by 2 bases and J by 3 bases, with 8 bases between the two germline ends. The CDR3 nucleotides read TGTGCCAGCAGTTTAAGAGAGCTCTACAATGAGCAGTTCTTC. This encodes CASSLRELYNEQFF.

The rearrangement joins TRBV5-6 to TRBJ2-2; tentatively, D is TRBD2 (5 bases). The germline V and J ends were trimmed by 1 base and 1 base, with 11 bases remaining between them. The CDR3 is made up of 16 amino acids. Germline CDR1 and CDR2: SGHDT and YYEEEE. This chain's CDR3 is CASSLSGRVNTGELFF. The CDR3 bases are TGTGCCAGCAGCTTGTCGGGAAGGGTGAACACCGGGGAGCTGTTTTTT. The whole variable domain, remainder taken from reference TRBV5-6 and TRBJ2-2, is DAGVTQSPTHLIKTRGQQVTLRCSPKSGHDTVSWYQQALGQGPQFIFQYYEEEERQRGNFPDRFSGHQFPNYSSELNVNALLLGDSALYLCASSLSGRVNTGELFFGEGSRLTVL.